This T cell receptor beta chain stems from a study of T-cell memory formation after mild COVID-19. General observations from the study: Prior to infection, memory already included some responding clones, suggesting cross-reactive memory joined. CD4+ contracting clones lay mainly in CM and EM, CD8+ ones in EMRA.

V gave up 4 bases and J gave up 2 bases; unmatched junction bases: 6. This CDR3 spans 15 amino acids. The V gene's germline CDR1 is KGHDR and CDR2 SFDVKD. TCRdb reprocessed the 5' RACE reads via MiXCR and lists one record per CDR3 protein. The sample contains 55,000 to 80,000 distinct CDR3 sequences, about 9.4% of which appear only once. As for this clonotype: The antigen is not known.

The sequenced sample was PBMCs or a T cell subset sorted from them (not recorded which). The V gene is TRBV24-1, the J gene TRBJ2-5; TRBD1 aligns across 7 bases. The TCR sequence derives from a man aged 18 to 30 who had mild COVID-19 (a few samples of this study predate the infection). Cell type and time point are not known. The CDR3 DNA sequence: TGTGCCACCAGTGAGGAACCGGGACAGCAAGAGACCCAGTACTTC. It specifies CATSEEPGQQETQYF.